Below are 9 T cell receptor beta chains sequenced from a single sample in a study of blood T cell repertoires in COVID-19. This table comes from immunoSEQ multiplex PCR, and its TCRdb copy is limited to in-frame clones, with some not included. The sample lists approximately 210,000 clones; about 82% were seen once. Source material: peripheral blood. These receptor sequences come from a man aged 55 to 70 with COVID-19, enrolled during active disease.

The chain uses TRBV19 and TRBJ2-7; 9 positions match TRBD1. CDR3 length: 13 residues. Germline CDR1 and CDR2: LNHDA and SQIVND (reference sequence). J gave up 1 base and V 10 bases, and 5 bases lay outside the gene matches. CDR3 loop: CATKDRGSYEQYF. For the CDR3, the DNA is TGTGCCACTAAGGACAGGGGATCCTACGAGCAGTACTTC.

The CDR3 DNA sequence: TGTGCCAGCAGCTTAGACAGGCCGGTAGGAAACACCATATATTTT. Protein sequence: CASSLDRPVGNTIYF. The rearrangement joins TRBV11-2 to TRBJ1-3; D uncertain. Trimming took 0 bases from V and 4 from J, leaving 10 bases between them. The CDR3 length is 15 residues. Germline values: CDR1 SGHAT, CDR2 FQNNGV.

At least ten counts were recorded for this clone. The chain links TRBV28 to TRBJ2-7, with a weak D call TRBD1 (6 bases). The CDR3 spans 16 residues. Per the germline V gene, CDR1 is MDHEN and CDR2 is SYDVKM. Trimming stripped 2 bases from V and 6 bases from J, with 20 bases between. The CDR3, as DNA: TGTGCCAGCAGTTTAGCGGTTTCGGCAAAAGGGGGCGAGCAGTACTTC. Translated: CASSLAVSAKGGEQYF.

The V gene is TRBV7-9, the J gene TRBJ2-7, with a weak D call TRBD1 (6 bases). From germline, CDR1 is SEHNR and CDR2 FQNEAQ (reference sequence). V was clipped by 7 bases and J by 2 bases, with 9 bases between them. This CDR3 is 12 amino acids long. The CDR3 loop reads CASNRDTYEQYF. The CDR3 DNA follows: TGTGCCAGCAACAGGGATACCTACGAGCAGTACTTC.

The chain employs TRBV25-1 and TRBJ1-2; 11 bases are a match to TRBD1. The J segment lost 4 bases and the V segment lost 3 bases, leaving 10 bases of the junction unmatched. CDR3 size: 17 residues. In germline, CDR1 is MGHDK, CDR2 SYGVNS. The CDR3 here is CASSDSGIGQGAYGYTF. CDR3 nucleotides: TGTGCCAGCAGTGACTCAGGGATAGGACAGGGGGCCTATGGCTACACCTTC.

V usage is TRBV5-5 and J usage is TRBJ1-2; D is possibly TRBD1 (5 bases). Trimming cost V 0 bases and J 1 base, with 7 bases left between them. Germline lookup yields CDR1 SGHKS and CDR2 YYEKEE (reference sequence). The CDR3 is made up of 14 amino acids. CDR3 protein: CASSLGQSNYGYTF. The CDR3 DNA reads TGTGCCAGCAGCTTGGGACAGAGTAACTATGGCTACACCTTC.

The chain employs TRBV5-1 and TRBJ2-7; tentative D call: TRBD1 (5 bases). Germline lookup yields CDR1 SGHRS and CDR2 YFSETQ. This CDR3 has 13 amino acids. With 0 bases removed from V and 5 bases from J, the gap between germline ends came to 9 bases. CDR3 protein: CASSLGSGNEQYF. The CDR3 DNA follows: TGCGCCAGCAGCTTGGGGTCAGGGAACGAGCAGTACTTC.

The gene calls are TRBV9 and TRBJ1-4, with 9 bases matching TRBD1. Germline CDR1 is SGDLS and CDR2 is YYNGEE. Trimming removed 3 bases from V and 3 bases from J; junction bases left unmatched: 6. The CDR3 is 16 residues long. The CDR3, as DNA: TGTGCCAGCAGCGCGACAGGGGGATCCTCTAATGAAAAACTGTTTTTT. Translating it yields CASSATGGSSNEKLFF.

The rearrangement uses TRBV4-3 and TRBJ1-4, with D possibly being TRBD1 (5 bases). The CDR3 is 15 amino acids. Trimming took off 0 bases at V and 8 bases at J, with 13 bases between the two ends. Germline lookup yields CDR1 LGHNA and CDR2 YSLEER. The CDR3 DNA sequence: TGCGCCAGCAGCCAAGAGGCCGCAGGGCTAGAAAAACTGTTTTTT. As protein: CASSQEAAGLEKLFF.